The T cell receptor beta chain described here comes from a study of CD8 T cells in Susac syndrome. V lost 4 bases and J lost 1, with 7 bases in between. This CDR3 comprises 14 residues. Germline V CDR1 and CDR2: MGHDK, SYGVNS. With random hexamers, roughly 0.45 to 1 ug RNA was reverse transcribed. TCRdb used MiXCR to reprocess the immunoSEQ multiplex PCR reads, holding one entry per CDR3 protein. The sample has just over 150,000 distinct CDR3 sequences; roughly 94% are singletons. This chain joins TRBV25-1 and TRBJ2-2; maybe TRBD1 (5 bases). Sequences were obtained from CD8+ T cells from PBMCs. The sequence was obtained from a human donor with multiple sclerosis. The CDR3 is CASSGRENTGELFF. As DNA, the CDR3 is TGTGCCAGCAGTGGCAGGGAGAACACCGGGGAGCTGTTTTTT. Full variable domain (remainder filled in from reference TRBV25-1 and TRBJ2-2): EADIYQTPRYLVIGTGKKITLECSQTMGHDKMYWYQQDPGMELHLIHYSYGVNSTEKGDLSSESTVSRIRTEHFPLTLESARPSHTSQYLCASSGRENTGELFFGEGSRLTVL.